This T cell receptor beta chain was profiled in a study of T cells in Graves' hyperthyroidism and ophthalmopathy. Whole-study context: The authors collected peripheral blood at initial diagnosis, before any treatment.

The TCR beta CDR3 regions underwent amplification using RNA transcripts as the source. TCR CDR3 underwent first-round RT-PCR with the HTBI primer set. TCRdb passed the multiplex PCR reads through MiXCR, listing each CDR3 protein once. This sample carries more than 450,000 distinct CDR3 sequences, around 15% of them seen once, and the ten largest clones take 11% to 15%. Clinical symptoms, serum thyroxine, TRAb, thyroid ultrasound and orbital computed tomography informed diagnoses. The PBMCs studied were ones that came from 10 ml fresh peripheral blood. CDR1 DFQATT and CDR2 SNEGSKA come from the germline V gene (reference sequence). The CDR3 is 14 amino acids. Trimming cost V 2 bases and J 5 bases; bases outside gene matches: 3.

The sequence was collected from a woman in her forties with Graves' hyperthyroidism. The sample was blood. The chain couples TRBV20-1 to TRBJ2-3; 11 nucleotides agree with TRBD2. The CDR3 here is CSARPGLAGDTQYF. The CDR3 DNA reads TGCAGTGCTAGACCCGGACTAGCGGGAGATACGCAGTATTTT.